The 32 T cell receptor beta chains below all came from one sample that was sequenced in a study of T cells after yellow fever vaccination. TCRdb used MiXCR to reprocess the 5' RACE reads, holding one entry per CDR3 protein. The table lists 350,000 to 450,000 distinct CDR3 sequences, 18% of them singletons. Sequences were derived from PBMCs, sampled before the yellow fever booster vaccination. The source is a man between 18 and 35 years old who received the YFV17D yellow fever vaccine.

V gene TRBV18 combines with J gene TRBJ2-4; 8 bases are a match to TRBD1. Germline V gene lookup returns CDR1 KGHSH and CDR2 LQKENI. This CDR3 has 16 amino acids. The V and J ends lost 2 bases and 4 bases, in that order; junction bases with no gene match: 7. The CDR3 loop is CASSPGLRTGKNIQYF. For the CDR3, the DNA is TGTGCCAGCTCACCAGGTCTCCGGACAGGGAAAAACATTCAGTACTTC.

The genes are TRBV11-2 and TRBJ2-5; D possibly corresponds to TRBD1 (6 bases). The CDR3 has 14 amino acids. Trimming shortened V by 4 bases and J by 1 base, and 10 bases separated the two germline ends. Germline CDR1 and CDR2: SGHAT and FQNNGV. The CDR3 is CASSSWTVQETQYF. In DNA form, the CDR3 reads TGTGCCAGCAGCTCCTGGACAGTCCAAGAGACCCAGTACTTC.

This clonotype was observed a handful of times. The chain employs TRBV5-1 and TRBJ2-3; the D call may be TRBD1 or TRBD2 (6 bases each). Germline CDR1 SGHRS, CDR2 YFSETQ. The V and J ends lost 1 base and 4 bases respectively, with 19 bases between them. This CDR3 spans 17 amino acids. CDR3 sequence reads: CASSLTGAPRGADTQYF. The DNA of the CDR3 is TGCGCCAGCAGCTTGACGGGGGCACCCCGAGGGGCAGATACGCAGTATTTT.

Concerning this clonotype itself: The junction shows a germline mismatch at one end, possibly a read error. The rearrangement uses TRBV3-1 and TRBJ1-6; D is perhaps TRBD1 (6 bases). The CDR3 extends over 14 amino acids. CDR1 and CDR2 from the germline V gene are LGHDT and YNNKEL (reference sequence). The CDR3 region is CATSSRGLFSPLHF. DNA of the CDR3: TGTGCCACCAGCAGCAGGGGACTTTTTTCACCCCTCCACTTT.

The genes are TRBV3-1 and TRBJ1-1; no definite D call. CDR3 length: 14 residues. Trimming left V 6 bases short and J 4 bases short, with 15 bases between. Per germline, CDR1 LGHDT and CDR2 YNNKEL (reference sequence). The CDR3 DNA sequence: TGTGCCAGCAGATTATCGGGAGGTGGCACTGAAGCTTTCTTT. Its translation is CASRLSGGGTEAFF.

The chain uses TRBV11-2 and TRBJ1-2, with D possibly being TRBD1 (6 bases). V was shortened by 3 bases and J by 2 bases, with 16 bases between the two germline ends. The V gene's germline CDR1 is SGHAT and CDR2 FQNNGV. The CDR3 sequence is 16 residues long. Written as DNA, the CDR3 is TGTGCCAGCAGCTTCAGCATGGGGGGGCAAAACTATGGCTACACCTTC. It yields the protein CASSFSMGGQNYGYTF.

The chain links TRBV2 to TRBJ2-7; 7 bases line up with TRBD1. This CDR3 spans 12 amino acids. The trim removed 8 bases at V and 6 bases at J, leaving 7 bases unmatched. Germline CDR1 is SNHLY and CDR2 is FYNNEI. Here the CDR3 reads CASGETGPEQYF. DNA of the CDR3: TGTGCCAGCGGCGAGACAGGGCCCGAGCAGTACTTC.

The V gene is TRBV5-1, the J gene TRBJ2-1, with D hard to call. The germline V and J ends were trimmed by 4 bases and 9 bases, with 14 bases remaining between them. The CDR3 runs to 13 residues. CDR1 and CDR2 from the germline V gene are SGHRS and YFSETQ. CDR3 nucleotides: TGCGCCAGCAGCCCTGGGGTCGAAATTGAGCAGTTCTTC. Translation: CASSPGVEIEQFF.

This clonotype has just a few counts. The chain employs TRBV12-3 or TRBV12-4 and TRBJ1-5; possibly TRBD1 for D (6 bases). The ends were cut back, 7 bases at V and 4 bases at J, with 14 bases in the middle. This CDR3 has 14 amino acids. CDR3 DNA: TGTGCCAGCACCGGAACAGGGCCGAATCAGCCCCAGCATTTT. As protein: CASTGTGPNQPQHF.

This clonotype was recorded at least ten times. This chain uses TRBV4-3 with TRBJ2-7; 9 bases map to TRBD1. Germline values: CDR1 LGHNA, CDR2 YSLEER. J was trimmed by 4 bases and V by 4 bases; bases with no gene match: 5. The CDR3 is 14 residues long. CDR3 in DNA: TGCGCCAGCAGCCTCGACAGGGGGTTATACGAGCAGTACTTC. The encoded protein is CASSLDRGLYEQYF.

The gene calls are TRBV11-2 and TRBJ2-5; the match to TRBD2 covers 8 bases. Germline values: CDR1 SGHAT, CDR2 FQNNGV. V was pared by 2 bases and J by 1 base, with 12 bases of the junction left unmatched. This CDR3 is 18 amino acids long. The CDR3 nucleotides read TGTGCCAGCAGCTTAAGCGGGAGCGGGGGCTTATTCCAAGAGACCCAGTACTTC. Translation: CASSLSGSGGLFQETQYF.

The chain links TRBV7-2 to TRBJ2-3; 8 nucleotides match TRBD2. Trimming cost V 2 bases and J 1 base; bases outside gene matches: 5. Germline V gene lookup returns CDR1 SGHTA and CDR2 FQGNSA. This CDR3 has 16 residues. CDR3 in DNA: TGTGCCAGCAGCTTACTCGTGACTAGCGGCACAGATACGCAGTATTTT. It specifies CASSLLVTSGTDTQYF.

The sample holds many counts of this clonotype. The gene calls are TRBV5-1 and TRBJ1-1; 7 nucleotides align to TRBD1. The germline V gene has CDR1 SGHRS and CDR2 YFSETQ. The CDR3 is 15 residues long. V was pared by 4 bases and J by 4 bases, with 10 bases of the junction left unmatched. CDR3: CASSPPRQGGTEAFF. CDR3 sequence (DNA): TGCGCCAGCAGCCCTCCGAGACAGGGAGGCACTGAAGCTTTCTTT.

The V call is TRBV7-2, the J call TRBJ2-6; D is possibly TRBD1 (5 bases). Germline V gives CDR1 SGHTA, CDR2 FQGNSA. With 5 bases removed from V and 0 bases from J, the gap between germline ends came to 11 bases. The CDR3 contains 16 residues. DNA for the CDR3: TGTGCCAGCAGCAAGGGGCGGAACTCTGGGGCCAACGTCCTGACTTTC. Translating it yields CASSKGRNSGANVLTF.

This clonotype has only a few counts. This chain uses TRBV12-3 or TRBV12-4 with TRBJ2-4; D unclear. CDR3 length: 13 residues. V lost 3 bases and J 8 bases, leaving 11 bases between the germline ends. CDR3 nucleotides: TGTGCCAGCAGTTTTTGGGGTCGGGACATTCAGTACTTC. Its protein is CASSFWGRDIQYF.

This clonotype was observed a handful of times. The chain joins TRBV6-5 to TRBJ1-4, with TRBD1 matching 8 bases. Germline V gene lookup returns CDR1 MNHEY and CDR2 SVGAGI. V shed 6 bases, J shed 7 bases, and the junction held 7 bases outside the gene matches. This CDR3 contains 14 residues. Here the CDR3 reads CASSQTGDSEKLFF. For the CDR3, the DNA is TGTGCCAGCAGCCAGACAGGGGATAGTGAAAAACTGTTTTTT.

The chain links TRBV11-3 to TRBJ1-1, with TRBD1 identical over 9 bases. The CDR3 spans 16 residues. Trimming cost V 9 bases and J 4 bases; bases outside gene matches: 15. In germline, CDR1 is SGHNT, CDR2 YENEEA. The CDR3 bases are TGTGCCAGTCCCGGGACAGGGATAATTTCGAGCACTGAAGCTTTCTTT. Protein: CASPGTGIISSTEAFF.

The chain carries TRBV10-3 and TRBJ1-1; the D gene is possibly TRBD1 (5 bases). The CDR3 length is 13 residues. Germline lookup yields CDR1 ENHRY and CDR2 SYGVKD. V was shortened by 11 bases and J by 3 bases, with 16 bases between the two germline ends. The CDR3: CASMGQGDTEAFF. CDR3 nucleotides: TGTGCCTCAATGGGGCAGGGTGACACTGAAGCTTTCTTT.

The chain joins TRBV20-1 to TRBJ2-1; 8 positions match TRBD2. Losses at the gene ends were 3 bases for V and 5 bases for J; bases not matched to a gene: 12. CDR1 is DFQATT and CDR2 is SNEGSKA in the germline V gene (reference sequence). The CDR3 sequence is 16 residues long. The CDR3 DNA follows: TGCAGTGCTAGGCTCCCCCGACTAGCGCCAAACAATGAGCAGTTCTTC. It specifies CSARLPRLAPNNEQFF.

The rearrangement uses TRBV6-6 and TRBJ2-3, with D perhaps matching TRBD2 (8 bases). This CDR3 is built from 17 residues. V was trimmed by 5 bases and J by 6 bases, leaving 24 bases between them. Germline loops: CDR1 MNHNY, CDR2 SVGAGI (reference sequence). Here the CDR3 reads CASSADRVSGGGDTQYF. In DNA form, the CDR3 reads TGTGCCAGCAGTGCCGACAGGGTCAGCGGGGGAGGGGATACGCAGTATTTT.

This clonotype appeared a few times. The genes are TRBV24-1 and TRBJ2-1; 10 nucleotides agree with TRBD1. V gave up 5 bases and J gave up 3 bases; unmatched junction bases: 3. This CDR3 has 15 amino acids. The V gene's germline CDR1 is KGHDR and CDR2 SFDVKD. For the CDR3, the DNA is TGTGCCACCAGTGCGGGACAGGGGAACTACAATGAGCAGTTCTTC. It translates to CATSAGQGNYNEQFF.

The rearrangement links TRBV7-9 to TRBJ1-1, with D tentatively TRBD1 (6 bases). CDR3 length: 16 residues. Germline lookup yields CDR1 SEHNR and CDR2 FQNEAQ (reference sequence). V lost 4 bases and J 1 base, leaving 16 bases between the germline ends. The DNA of the CDR3 is TGTGCCAGCAGCTCCCGGAGGACAGAAACGAACACTGAAGCTTTCTTT. Residues: CASSSRRTETNTEAFF.

This clonotype was seen many times. The chain recombines TRBV5-1 with TRBJ2-6, with 7 bases matching TRBD1. The V gene end was trimmed by 9 bases and the J gene end by 2 bases; junction bases not matched to a gene: 5. This CDR3 contains 14 residues. Looked up from germline, CDR1 is SGHRS and CDR2 is YFSETQ. CDR3: CATAQGAGANVLTF. Written as DNA, the CDR3 is TGCGCCACCGCCCAGGGGGCTGGGGCCAACGTCCTGACTTTC. Full variable domain (outside the CDR3, taken from reference TRBV5-1 and TRBJ2-6): KAGVTQTPRYLIKTRGQQVTLSCSPISGHRSVSWYQQTPGQGLQFLFEYFSETQRNKGNFPGRFSGRQFSNSRSEMNVSTLELGDSALYLCATAQGAGANVLTFGAGSRLTVL.

The rearrangement uses TRBV5-1 and TRBJ2-1; D is ambiguous. CDR1 and CDR2 from the germline V gene are SGHRS and YFSETQ. V lost 2 bases and J lost 6, with 9 bases in between. This CDR3 region has 13 residues. The CDR3 sequence is CASSFMDLNEQFF. For the CDR3, the DNA is TGCGCCAGCAGCTTTATGGATCTCAATGAGCAGTTCTTC.

In this sample, this clonotype turned up a few times. The chain employs TRBV11-2 and TRBJ1-2, with D perhaps matching TRBD1 (6 bases). The CDR3 extends over 16 amino acids. Trimming pared 5 bases from V and 3 bases from J, leaving 19 bases between. Germline V gives CDR1 SGHAT, CDR2 FQNNGV. CDR3: CASSLLTGPKDYGYTF. The CDR3 bases are TGTGCCAGCAGCCTACTTACAGGGCCGAAGGACTATGGCTACACCTTC.

This clonotype occurred a few times. The chain has TRBV4-3 and TRBJ1-2; D gene uncertain. The CDR3 has 12 residues. Trimming left V 4 bases short and J 8 bases short, with 11 bases between. CDR1 LGHNA and CDR2 YSLEER come from the germline V gene. The CDR3 DNA sequence: TGCGCCAGCAGCCTTGAGGTTATAGGCTACACCTTC. It encodes CASSLEVIGYTF.

The chain has TRBV5-1 and TRBJ2-1; D not resolved. Deletions cut 1 base from V and 4 bases from J, with 21 bases between. CDR1 and CDR2 from the germline V gene are SGHRS and YFSETQ. The CDR3 loop spans 18 amino acids. CDR3 nucleotides: TGCGCCAGCAGCTTGCTGGATTCAGAACGCCCTATTTACAATGAGCAGTTCTTC. It codes for CASSLLDSERPIYNEQFF.

V is TRBV4-3 and J is TRBJ2-7; D is tentatively TRBD1 or TRBD2 (5 bases each). V lost 0 bases and J 0 bases, leaving 15 bases between the germline ends. CDR1 LGHNA and CDR2 YSLEER come from the germline V gene. This CDR3 is built from 17 residues. The CDR3 nucleotides are TGCGCCAGCAGCCAAGAGAGCCGGGACGGGATCTCCTACGAGCAGTACTTC. Protein product: CASSQESRDGISYEQYF.

This clonotype was seen a handful of times. J is TRBJ1-3 and V is TRBV7-6; 7 nucleotides align to TRBD1. J lost 1 base, V lost 2 bases, and 8 bases had no gene match. Germline loops: CDR1 SGHVS, CDR2 FNYEAQ. This CDR3 spans 17 amino acids. CDR3 in DNA: TGTGCCAGCAGCTTACAATGGGACAGAACGTCTGGAAACACCATATATTTT. It encodes CASSLQWDRTSGNTIYF.

This clonotype was seen a few times. This sequence joins TRBV12-3 or TRBV12-4 and TRBJ2-5; D remains unclear. The CDR3 consists of 14 residues. With 2 bases removed from V and 2 bases from J, the gap between germline ends came to 9 bases. The CDR3 protein is CASSLSSRQETQYF. CDR3 nucleotide sequence: TGTGCCAGCAGTTTAAGTTCCAGACAAGAGACCCAGTACTTC.

The chain joins TRBV29-1 to TRBJ2-1; D remains unclear. CDR1 and CDR2 from the germline V gene are SQVTM and ANQGSEA. This CDR3 comprises 10 residues. V was cut by 4 bases and J by 6 bases, with 4 bases left in between. CDR3 coding DNA: TGCAGCGTTGCCCCCAATGAGCAGTTCTTC. Translating it yields CSVAPNEQFF.

This chain connects TRBV9 to TRBJ2-1; TRBD2 matches at 9 bases. Germline CDR1 SGDLS, CDR2 YYNGEE. This CDR3 is 15 amino acids long. V was pared by 4 bases and J by 7 bases, with 9 bases of the junction left unmatched. The CDR3 DNA reads as TGTGCCAGCAGCCCAACCGCGGGGGGGCGGAATGAGCAGTTCTTC. As protein: CASSPTAGGRNEQFF. Looking up the rest from reference TRBV9 and TRBJ2-1 gives the full variable domain: DSGVTQTPKHLITATGQRVTLRCSPRSGDLSVYWYQQSLDQGLQFLIQYYNGEERAKGNILERFSAQQFPDLHSELNLSSLELGDSALYFCASSPTAGGRNEQFFGPGTRLTVL.